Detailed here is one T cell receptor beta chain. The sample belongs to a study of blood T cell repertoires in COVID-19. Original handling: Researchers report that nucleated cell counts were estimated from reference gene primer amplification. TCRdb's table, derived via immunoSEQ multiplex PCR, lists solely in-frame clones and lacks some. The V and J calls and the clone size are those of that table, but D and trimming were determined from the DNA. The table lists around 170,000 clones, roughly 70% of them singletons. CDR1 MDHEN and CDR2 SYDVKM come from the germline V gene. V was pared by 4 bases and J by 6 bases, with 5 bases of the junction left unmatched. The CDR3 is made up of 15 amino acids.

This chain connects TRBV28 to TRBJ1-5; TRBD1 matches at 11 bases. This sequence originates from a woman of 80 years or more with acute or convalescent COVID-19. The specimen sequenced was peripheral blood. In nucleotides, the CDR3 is TGTGCCAGCAGTTCCGGACAGGGGGCTGGTCAGCCCCAGCATTTT. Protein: CASSSGQGAGQPQHF.